This T cell receptor (beta chain) was documented in a study of T cell repertoires in cytomegalovirus infection (dated by TCRdb to about 2019). Regarding the research as a whole: The HLA type of each donor mattered for the analysis, because public TCR beta signatures pointed to carriage of CMV infection along with the matching HLA type. Findings and caveats that apply to the study as a whole: Cumulative frequency of public TCR beta family members discriminated carriers of CMV infection plus the relevant HLA type in this cohort and an independent 352-donor cohort. In the ex vivo response, HLA-C-restricted CMV-specific TCR beta clonotypes were dominant, and in two of eight donors the single most frequent clonotype came from this HLA-C-restricted group.

TCRdb records Illumina HiSeq 1500 as the sequencer. TCRdb reworked the public reads: Q25 trimming with fastp, MiXCR clone assembly, productive beta chains retained. Rows matching on CDR3 protein sequence are summarized as one entry with the most common DNA and genes. This sample has under 350,000 distinct CDR3 sequences in its table, and 9.5% of those were observed once. The ten largest clonotypes hold 3.5% to 4.5% of the sample. Measured from the cysteine to the phenylalanine, the CDR3 is 13 residues long. Kept here is only the CDR3 DNA, which spans 39 bases and is read in frame from base 1. V and J are truncated by 3 bases and 14 bases respectively, leaving an intervening sequence of 17 bases. Sequences SGHTA (CDR1) and FQGNSA (CDR2) are obtained from the germline V gene. This clonotype has more than one count but fewer than ten. Its antigen has not been determined. The input lacks base qualities; no much larger clone sits a single base away.

The specimen sequenced was PBMCs. This TCR derives from a human donor in good health (CMV status not recorded). Some clones in this sample may be carry-over from other donors' samples. The sequence joins TRBV7-2 to TRBJ2-1; no D segment can be confidently identified. The CDR3 amino acid sequence is: CASSLGVESAKFF. The DNA sequence is as follows: TGTGCCAGCAGCTTGGGTGTGGAAAGCGCGAAGTTCTTC.